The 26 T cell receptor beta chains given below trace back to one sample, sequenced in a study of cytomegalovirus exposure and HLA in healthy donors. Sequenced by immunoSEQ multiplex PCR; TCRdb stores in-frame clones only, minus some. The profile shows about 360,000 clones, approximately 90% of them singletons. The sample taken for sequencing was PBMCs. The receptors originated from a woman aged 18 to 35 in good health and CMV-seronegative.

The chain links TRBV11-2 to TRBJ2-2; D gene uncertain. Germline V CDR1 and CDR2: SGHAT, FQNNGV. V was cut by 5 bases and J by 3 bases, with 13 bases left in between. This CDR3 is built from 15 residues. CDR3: CASSTDTVYTGELFF. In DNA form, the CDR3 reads TGTGCCAGCAGCACAGACACCGTATACACCGGGGAGCTGTTTTTT.

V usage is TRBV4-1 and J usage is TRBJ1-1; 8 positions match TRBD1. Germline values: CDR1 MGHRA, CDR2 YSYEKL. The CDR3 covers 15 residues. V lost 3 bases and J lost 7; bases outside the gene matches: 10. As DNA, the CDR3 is TGCGCCAGCAGCCACGTGAGGACAGGGAATGGTGAAGCTTTCTTT. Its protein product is CASSHVRTGNGEAFF.

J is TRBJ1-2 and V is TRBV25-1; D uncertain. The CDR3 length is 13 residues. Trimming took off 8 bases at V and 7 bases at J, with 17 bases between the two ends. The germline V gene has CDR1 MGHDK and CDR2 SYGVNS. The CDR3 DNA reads TGTGCCAGCGCGATCGGGGAAGCTGTTGGCTACACCTTC. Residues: CASAIGEAVGYTF.

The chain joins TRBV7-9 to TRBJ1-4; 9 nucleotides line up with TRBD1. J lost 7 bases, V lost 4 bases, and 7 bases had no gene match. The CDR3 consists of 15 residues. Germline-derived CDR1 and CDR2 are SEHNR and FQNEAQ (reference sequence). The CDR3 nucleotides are TGTGCCAGCAGCTCTACAGGGGGCGGGCGTGAAAAACTGTTTTTT. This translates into CASSSTGGGREKLFF.

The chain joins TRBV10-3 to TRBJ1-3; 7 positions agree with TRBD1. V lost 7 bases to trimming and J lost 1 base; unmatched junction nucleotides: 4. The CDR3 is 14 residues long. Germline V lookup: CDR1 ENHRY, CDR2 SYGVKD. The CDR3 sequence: CAITQGGSGNTIYF. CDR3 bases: TGTGCCATCACGCAGGGGGGATCTGGAAACACCATATATTTT.

The CDR3 sequence: CASSAGWGGDEQYF. In nucleotides, the CDR3 is TGTGCCAGCAGCGCCGGTTGGGGGGGCGACGAGCAGTACTTC. The gene calls are TRBV2 and TRBJ2-7; perhaps TRBD2 as D (7 bases). CDR1 is SNHLY, CDR2 FYNNEI, per germline. This CDR3 is built from 14 residues. Trimming shortened V by 6 bases and J by 5 bases, and 17 bases separated the two germline ends.

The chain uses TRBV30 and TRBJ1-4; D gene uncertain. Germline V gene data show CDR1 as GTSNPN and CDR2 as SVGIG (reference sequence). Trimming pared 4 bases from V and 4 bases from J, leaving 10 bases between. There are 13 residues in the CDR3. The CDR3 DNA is TGTGCCTGGAATTGGAGAGATAATGAAAAACTGTTTTTT. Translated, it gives CAWNWRDNEKLFF. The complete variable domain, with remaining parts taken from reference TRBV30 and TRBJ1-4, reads SQTIHQWPATLVQPVGSPLSLECTVEGTSNPNLYWYRQAAGRGLQLLFYSVGIGQISSEVPQNLSASRPQDRQFILSSKKLLLSDSGFYLCAWNWRDNEKLFFGSGTQLSVL.

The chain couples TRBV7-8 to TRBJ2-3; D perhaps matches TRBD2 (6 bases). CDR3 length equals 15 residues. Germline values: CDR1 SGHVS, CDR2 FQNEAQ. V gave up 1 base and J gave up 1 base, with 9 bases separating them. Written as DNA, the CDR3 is TGTGCCAGCAGCTTAGAATGGGGGGGCACAGATACGCAGTATTTT. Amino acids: CASSLEWGGTDTQYF.

CDR3 loop: CASSSRVTEAFF. CDR3 in DNA: TGTGCCAGCAGTTCCAGGGTCACTGAAGCTTTCTTT. The chain couples TRBV28 to TRBJ1-1; D may be TRBD1 (5 bases). V dropped 4 bases and J dropped 4 bases, with 7 bases sitting between them. The CDR3 contains 12 residues. Germline CDR1 is MDHEN and CDR2 is SYDVKM. Combining the CDR3 with reference TRBV28 and TRBJ1-1 gives the whole variable domain DVKVTQSSRYLVKRTGEKVFLECVQDMDHENMFWYRQDPGLGLRLIYFSYDVKMKEKGDIPEGYSVSREKKERFSLILESASTNQTSMYLCASSSRVTEAFFGQGTRLTVV.

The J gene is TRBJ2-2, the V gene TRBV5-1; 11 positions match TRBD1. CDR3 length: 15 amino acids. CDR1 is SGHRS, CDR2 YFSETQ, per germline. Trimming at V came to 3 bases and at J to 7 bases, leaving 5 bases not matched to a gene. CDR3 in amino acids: CASSSGTGGIGELFF. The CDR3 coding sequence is TGCGCCAGCAGCTCTGGGACAGGGGGAATCGGGGAGCTGTTTTTT.

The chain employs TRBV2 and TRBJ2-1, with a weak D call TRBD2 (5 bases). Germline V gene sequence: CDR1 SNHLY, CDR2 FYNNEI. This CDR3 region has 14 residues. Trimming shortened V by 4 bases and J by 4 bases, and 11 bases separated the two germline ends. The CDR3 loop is CASSGATMYNEQFF. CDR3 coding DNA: TGTGCCAGCAGTGGGGCGACTATGTACAATGAGCAGTTCTTC.

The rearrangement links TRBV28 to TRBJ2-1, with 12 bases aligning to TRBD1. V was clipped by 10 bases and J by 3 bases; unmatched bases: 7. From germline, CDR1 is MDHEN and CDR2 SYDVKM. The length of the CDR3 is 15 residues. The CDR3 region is CATSGTGGVYNEQFF. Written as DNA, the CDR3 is TGTGCCACCTCCGGGACAGGGGGCGTCTACAATGAGCAGTTCTTC.

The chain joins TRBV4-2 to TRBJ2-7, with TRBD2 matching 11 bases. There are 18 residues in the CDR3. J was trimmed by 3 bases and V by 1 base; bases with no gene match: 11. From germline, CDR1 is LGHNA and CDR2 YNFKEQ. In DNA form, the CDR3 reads TGTGCCAGCAGCCAAGTAGGGACTAGCGGTACCTCTTTCTACGAGCAGTACTTC. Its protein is CASSQVGTSGTSFYEQYF.

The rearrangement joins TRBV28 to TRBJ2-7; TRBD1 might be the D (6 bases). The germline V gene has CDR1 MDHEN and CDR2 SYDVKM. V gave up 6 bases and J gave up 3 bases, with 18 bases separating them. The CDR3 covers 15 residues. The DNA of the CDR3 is TGTGCCAGCAGCGGAACAGGGCTCAAAAACTACGAGCAGTACTTC. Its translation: CASSGTGLKNYEQYF.

CDR3 amino acids: CASSRLAGGSRTDTQYF. Written as DNA, the CDR3 is TGTGCCAGCAGCCGACTAGCGGGAGGTTCGAGGACAGATACGCAGTATTTT. The V call is TRBV11-2, the J call TRBJ2-3, with 13 bases aligning to TRBD2. This CDR3 has 17 residues. From germline, CDR1 is SGHAT and CDR2 FQNNGV. With 5 bases clipped from V and 3 bases from J, the junction kept 8 bases outside the gene matches.

The CDR3 region is CASSTSGRGTGELFF. For the CDR3, the DNA is TGCGCCAGCAGCACCAGCGGGAGAGGGACCGGGGAGCTGTTTTTT. V gene TRBV5-1 combines with J gene TRBJ2-2, with 8 bases that match TRBD2. Looked up from germline, CDR1 is SGHRS and CDR2 is YFSETQ. This CDR3 has 15 residues. The V and J ends lost 4 bases and 5 bases, in that order; junction bases with no gene match: 7.

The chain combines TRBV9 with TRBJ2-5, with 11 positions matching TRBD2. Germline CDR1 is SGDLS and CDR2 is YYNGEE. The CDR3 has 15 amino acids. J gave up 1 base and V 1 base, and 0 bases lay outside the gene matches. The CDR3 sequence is CASSVLAGGQETQYF. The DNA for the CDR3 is TGTGCCAGCAGCGTACTAGCGGGGGGCCAAGAGACCCAGTACTTC.

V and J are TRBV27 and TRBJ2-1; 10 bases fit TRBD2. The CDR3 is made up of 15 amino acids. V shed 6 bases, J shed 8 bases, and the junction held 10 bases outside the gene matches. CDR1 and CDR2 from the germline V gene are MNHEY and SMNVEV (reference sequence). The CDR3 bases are TGTGCCAGCAGGGCTAGCGGGGGCTCTGGGCATGAGCAGTTCTTC. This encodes CASRASGGSGHEQFF.

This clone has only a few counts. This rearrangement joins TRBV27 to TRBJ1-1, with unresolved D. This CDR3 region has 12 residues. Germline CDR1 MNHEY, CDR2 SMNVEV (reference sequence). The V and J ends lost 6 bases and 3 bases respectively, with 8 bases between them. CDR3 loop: CASRGGYTEAFF. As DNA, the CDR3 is TGTGCCAGCAGGGGAGGCTACACTGAAGCTTTCTTT.

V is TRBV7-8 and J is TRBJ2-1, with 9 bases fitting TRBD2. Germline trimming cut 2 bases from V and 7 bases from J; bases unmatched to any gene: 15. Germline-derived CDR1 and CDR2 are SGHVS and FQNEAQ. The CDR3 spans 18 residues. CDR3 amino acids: CASSLLQGSGRTWNEQFF. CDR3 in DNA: TGTGCCAGCAGCTTACTACAGGGTAGCGGGAGAACTTGGAATGAGCAGTTCTTC.

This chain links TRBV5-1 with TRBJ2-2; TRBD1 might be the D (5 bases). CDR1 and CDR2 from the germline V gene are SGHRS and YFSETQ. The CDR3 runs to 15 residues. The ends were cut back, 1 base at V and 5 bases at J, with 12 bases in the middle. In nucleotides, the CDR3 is TGCGCCAGCAGCTTGACGACAGAAAGTACCGGGGAGCTGTTTTTT. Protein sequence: CASSLTTESTGELFF.

The CDR3 spells CASRGSRDRVYEQYF. In DNA, the CDR3 is TGTGCCAGCAGAGGCAGCCGGGACAGGGTGTACGAGCAGTACTTC. The chain links TRBV6-5 to TRBJ2-7; 9 nucleotides agree with TRBD1. With 6 bases clipped from V and 4 bases from J, the junction kept 10 bases outside the gene matches. The CDR3 runs to 15 residues. Germline CDR1 is MNHEY and CDR2 is SVGAGI.

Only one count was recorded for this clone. The CDR3: CASSKADRAGWNYGYTF. The CDR3 DNA follows: TGTGCCAGCAGCAAAGCGGACAGGGCGGGTTGGAACTATGGCTACACCTTC. The J gene is TRBJ1-2, the V gene TRBV21-1; the table gives TRBD1 as D, unverified against the DNA. TRBV21-1 has pseudogene status. The CDR3 extends over 17 amino acids.

CDR3 DNA: TGCGCCAGCAGTTGGACTAGCGGGGGGGGTACAGAGACCCAGTACTTC. It specifies CASSWTSGGGTETQYF. The chain couples TRBV10-2 to TRBJ2-5; 15 positions agree with TRBD2. V shed 5 bases, J shed 4 bases, and the junction held 5 bases outside the gene matches. Germline V gives CDR1 WSHSY, CDR2 SAAADI. The CDR3 contains 16 residues.

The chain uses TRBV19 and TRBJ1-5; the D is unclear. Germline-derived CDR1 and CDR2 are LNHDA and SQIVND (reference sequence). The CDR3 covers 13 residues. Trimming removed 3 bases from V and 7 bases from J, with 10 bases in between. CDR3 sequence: CASSMREGQPQHF. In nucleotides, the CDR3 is TGTGCCAGTAGTATGAGGGAAGGACAGCCCCAGCATTTT. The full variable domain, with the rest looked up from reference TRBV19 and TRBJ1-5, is DGGITQSPKYLFRKEGQNVTLSCEQNLNHDAMYWYRQDPGQGLRLIYYSQIVNDFQKGDIAEGYSVSREKKESFPLTVTSAQKNPTAFYLCASSMREGQPQHFGDGTRLSIL.

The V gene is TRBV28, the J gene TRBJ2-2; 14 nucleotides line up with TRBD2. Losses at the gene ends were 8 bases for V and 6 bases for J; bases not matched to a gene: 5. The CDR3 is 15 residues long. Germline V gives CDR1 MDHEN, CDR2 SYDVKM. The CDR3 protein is CASGLAGGPAGELFF. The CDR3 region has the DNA TGTGCCAGCGGACTAGCGGGAGGACCCGCCGGGGAGCTGTTTTTT.